The 26 T cell receptor beta chains listed next were all sequenced from one sample in a study of T cells in Graves' hyperthyroidism and ophthalmopathy. Using RNA transcripts as the source, TCR beta CDR3 regions were amplified. An initial round of RT-PCR targeting the TCR CDR3 relied on the HTBI primer set. TCRdb reprocessed the multiplex PCR reads via MiXCR and lists one record per CDR3 protein. The data show fewer than 550,000 distinct CDR3 sequences, with 15% to 19% seen just once and approximately 8% held by the top ten. Sample: blood. The source is a woman aged 18-29 years with Graves' hyperthyroidism.

This clonotype was seen repeatedly, ten times or more. V is TRBV19 and J is TRBJ1-2; 9 bases are shared with TRBD1. Per germline, CDR1 LNHDA and CDR2 SQIVND (reference sequence). V gave up 9 bases and J gave up 9 bases; unmatched junction bases: 8. The CDR3 sequence is 12 residues long. The CDR3 loop is CASAGQGISYTF. In DNA form, the CDR3 reads TGTGCCAGCGCCGGACAGGGGATTAGCTACACCTTC.

A note on this clonotype: A much larger clone is a single base away; this may be a read error. This chain links TRBV11-2 with TRBJ2-3, with 7 bases identical to TRBD1. Germline assignment: CDR1 SGHAT and CDR2 FQNNGV. This CDR3 has 15 residues. J was trimmed by 3 bases and V by 7 bases; bases with no gene match: 10. The CDR3 spells CASNIRGQGTDTQYF. The DNA for the CDR3 is TGTGCCAGCAACATTAGGGGGCAGGGGACAGATACGCAGTATTTT.

This clonotype showed up many times. This sequence joins TRBV6-1 and TRBJ2-7; either TRBD1 or TRBD2 may supply D (5 bases each). There are 12 residues in the CDR3. Germline loops: CDR1 MNHNS, CDR2 SASEGT. V was cut by 10 bases and J by 6 bases, with 16 bases left in between. CDR3 residues: CATTGGTGEQYF. CDR3 coding DNA: TGTGCCACCACCGGAGGAACAGGCGAGCAGTACTTC.

This clonotype was detected ten times or more. The gene calls are TRBV3-1 and TRBJ1-5; no reliable D call. Germline assignment: CDR1 LGHDT and CDR2 YNNKEL (reference sequence). V was clipped by 0 bases and J by 7 bases, with 7 bases between them. The CDR3 has 13 amino acids. DNA of the CDR3: TGTGCCAGCAGCCAAGATATTAGACAGCCCCAGCATTTT. Translation gives CASSQDIRQPQHF. The full variable domain, rest sourced from reference TRBV3-1 and TRBJ1-5, is DTAVSQTPKYLVTQMGNDKSIKCEQNLGHDTMYWYKQDSKKFLKIMFSYNNKELIINETVPNRFSPKSPDKAHLNLHINSLELGDSAVYFCASSQDIRQPQHFGDGTRLSIL.

This clonotype was detected ten times or more. The CDR3 loop reads CASSWRQGPYEQYF. DNA of the CDR3: TGTGCCAGCAGCTGGCGACAGGGGCCCTACGAGCAGTACTTC. This sequence joins TRBV7-8 and TRBJ2-7, with 8 bases identical to TRBD1. This CDR3 has 14 amino acids. The J segment lost 2 bases and the V segment lost 4 bases, leaving 4 bases of the junction unmatched. Per germline, CDR1 SGHVS and CDR2 FQNEAQ.

This clonotype was seen many times. The genes are TRBV6-1 and TRBJ1-6; D is undetermined. The germline gives CDR1 MNHNS, CDR2 SASEGT. CDR3 size: 14 residues. The V and J ends lost 7 bases and 6 bases respectively, with 13 bases between them. The DNA of the CDR3 is TGTGCCAGCATGTCCCACACGACTAATTCACCCCTCCACTTT. Its translation: CASMSHTTNSPLHF.

The chain has TRBV6-1 and TRBJ1-2; D not resolved. The CDR3 is 13 amino acids. Germline V CDR1 and CDR2: MNHNS, SASEGT. The V gene lost 8 bases and the J gene lost 1 base, with 11 bases spanning the gap. The CDR3 region is CASDPGYNYGYTF. CDR3 bases: TGTGCCAGCGATCCGGGTTATAACTATGGCTACACCTTC.

This clonotype was recorded at least ten times. The rearrangement uses TRBV14 and TRBJ2-5; 8 bases align to TRBD2. Germline CDR1 SGHDN, CDR2 FVKESK. This CDR3 has 17 residues. V shed 0 bases, J shed 7 bases, and the junction held 13 bases outside the gene matches. CDR3 residues: CASSQDLASGPPGTQYF. CDR3 in DNA: TGTGCCAGCAGCCAAGATCTTGCTAGCGGGCCCCCGGGGACCCAGTACTTC.

In this sample, this clonotype turned up many times. The rearrangement links TRBV27 to TRBJ2-5, with 8 bases fitting TRBD1. The germline V gene has CDR1 MNHEY and CDR2 SMNVEV (reference sequence). V gave up 4 bases and J gave up 1 base; unmatched junction bases: 2. The CDR3 extends over 14 amino acids. The CDR3 sequence: CASSSTGVQETQYF. The CDR3 DNA is TGTGCCAGCAGTTCGACAGGGGTCCAAGAGACCCAGTACTTC.

This clonotype was recorded many times. This rearrangement joins TRBV27 to TRBJ2-3, with 11 bases that match TRBD1. Trimming at V came to 4 bases and at J to 4 bases, leaving 1 base not matched to a gene. Germline assignment: CDR1 MNHEY and CDR2 SMNVEV (reference sequence). The CDR3 runs 14 residues. The CDR3 here is CASSWTGGADTQYF. The CDR3 nucleotides read TGTGCCAGCAGTTGGACAGGGGGCGCAGATACGCAGTATTTT.

This clonotype was counted at least ten times. The V gene is TRBV27, the J gene TRBJ2-7; the match to TRBD1 covers 10 bases. Unmatched junction bases numbered 28, after V lost 8 bases and J lost 6 bases. CDR1 and CDR2 (germline): MNHEY, SMNVEV (reference sequence). This CDR3 comprises 20 residues. The CDR3 loop reads CASPPVLILFPGQGTSEQYF. In DNA, the CDR3 is TGTGCCAGCCCCCCAGTTCTTATCCTTTTTCCGGGACAGGGGACGAGCGAGCAGTACTTC.

This clonotype was seen at least ten times. The chain recombines TRBV12-3 or TRBV12-4 with TRBJ2-3; either TRBD1 or TRBD2 may supply D (6 bases each). CDR3 length: 14 residues. V lost 3 bases and J lost 2, with 9 bases in between. CDR3 nucleotide sequence: TGTGCCAGCAGTTTCGGGGGCGTCACAGATACGCAGTATTTT. This encodes CASSFGGVTDTQYF.

The J gene is TRBJ2-7, the V gene TRBV7-2, with 8 bases that match TRBD1. CDR1 is SGHTA and CDR2 is FQGNSA in the germline V gene. V gave up 0 bases and J gave up 3 bases; unmatched junction bases: 7. This CDR3 has 16 residues. The CDR3 sequence: CASSLALGGQGYEQYF. The CDR3 nucleotides read TGTGCCAGCAGCTTAGCGTTAGGAGGACAGGGCTACGAGCAGTACTTC.

This clonotype was observed at least ten times. The V gene is TRBV7-3, the J gene TRBJ2-1; D unclear. Looked up from germline, CDR1 is SGHTA and CDR2 is FQGTGA. CDR3 length: 14 residues. V was shortened by 5 bases and J by 9 bases, with 17 bases between the two germline ends. The CDR3: CASSQPGPRAEQFF. The DNA of the CDR3 is TGTGCCAGCAGCCAGCCCGGGCCTAGGGCTGAGCAGTTCTTC.

This clonotype appeared many times. The gene calls are TRBV30 and TRBJ2-1; TRBD2 matches 7 bases. This CDR3 has 17 amino acids. V was pared by 3 bases and J by 2 bases, with 13 bases of the junction left unmatched. Germline V CDR1 and CDR2: GTSNPN, SVGIG (reference sequence). CDR3: CAWSLAEGGYTYNEQFF. The CDR3 DNA follows: TGTGCCTGGAGCTTGGCCGAGGGAGGGTATACCTACAATGAGCAGTTCTTC. Full variable domain (outside the CDR3, taken from reference TRBV30 and TRBJ2-1): SQTIHQWPATLVQPVGSPLSLECTVEGTSNPNLYWYRQAAGRGLQLLFYSVGIGQISSEVPQNLSASRPQDRQFILSSKKLLLSDSGFYLCAWSLAEGGYTYNEQFFGPGTRLTVL.

This chain links TRBV11-2 with TRBJ2-6, with TRBD2 matching over 10 bases. The CDR3 is 18 amino acids. Trimming removed 5 bases from V and 0 bases from J; junction bases left unmatched: 7. Per germline, CDR1 SGHAT and CDR2 FQNNGV. The chain's CDR3 is CASSPNSGRFSGANVLTF. Here the CDR3 DNA reads TGTGCCAGCAGCCCGAATAGCGGGAGGTTCTCTGGGGCCAACGTCCTGACTTTC.

The genes are TRBV12-3 or TRBV12-4 and TRBJ2-7; TRBD2 aligns across 11 bases. Germline trimming cut 5 bases from V and 3 bases from J; bases unmatched to any gene: 15. The CDR3 spans 18 residues. CDR3 DNA sequence: TGTGCCAGCAGTCTGATGTCGATCGGGACTAGCGGTTACTACGAGCAGTACTTC. This codes for CASSLMSIGTSGYYEQYF.

This clonotype was recorded a few times. V and J are TRBV7-8 and TRBJ2-5, with no clear D. Trimming shortened V by 0 bases and J by 7 bases, and 18 bases separated the two germline ends. In germline, CDR1 is SGHVS, CDR2 FQNEAQ. CDR3 length: 16 amino acids. The CDR3 DNA is TGTGCCAGCAGCTTAGCATCGCAGGAAATCCGAGGGACCCAGTACTTC. Translating it yields CASSLASQEIRGTQYF.

About this clonotype itself: This clone may be a read error of a much larger clone one base away. The chain has TRBV4-1 and TRBJ2-1; D not certain. The DNA end lines up better with TRBJ2-7; the J call may be wrong. Germline assignment: CDR1 MGHRA and CDR2 YSYEKL. The length of the CDR3 is 13 residues. Here the CDR3 DNA reads TGCGCCAGCAGCCAGCTCCAAGGGAATGAGCAGTACTTC. Its translation is CASSQLQGNEQYF.

V gene TRBV15 combines with J gene TRBJ1-5; D is unresolved. There are 15 residues in the CDR3. V gave up 5 bases and J gave up 3 bases, with 14 bases separating them. Germline CDR1 is LNHNV and CDR2 is YYDKDF (reference sequence). Written as DNA, the CDR3 is TGTGCCACCAGCCCGGGCCGTGGGGTCAATCAGCCCCAGCATTTT. Translation: CATSPGRGVNQPQHF.

Here the CDR3 reads CATSRSGTGGYNEQFF. CDR3 sequence (DNA): TGTGCCACCAGCAGATCCGGGACAGGGGGCTACAATGAGCAGTTCTTC. V is TRBV15 and J is TRBJ2-1; 11 bases align to TRBD1. Germline CDR1 LNHNV, CDR2 YYDKDF (reference sequence). The CDR3 spans 16 residues. J was trimmed by 3 bases and V by 2 bases; bases with no gene match: 3.

This chain joins TRBV6-1 and TRBJ2-1; D is undetermined. The V end was cut by 6 bases, the J end by 1 base, with 10 bases between. The CDR3 is made up of 14 amino acids. Germline CDR1 and CDR2: MNHNS and SASEGT. CDR3 nucleotides: TGTGCCAGCAGGCGAATCGGTTCCTACAATGAGCAGTTCTTC. Encoded protein: CASRRIGSYNEQFF.

This clonotype was counted ten times or more. The CDR3: CAISAASQGEKLFF. The DNA of the CDR3 is TGTGCCATCAGTGCTGCGTCCCAGGGGGAAAAACTGTTTTTT. The V and J genes are TRBV10-3 and TRBJ1-4, with D perhaps TRBD1 (6 bases). The CDR3 consists of 14 residues. V lost 4 bases and J lost 8, with 14 bases in between. In germline, CDR1 is ENHRY, CDR2 SYGVKD.

This rearrangement joins TRBV29-1 to TRBJ1-3; 8 nucleotides match TRBD1. Trimming removed 5 bases from V and 2 bases from J; junction bases left unmatched: 5. Germline loops: CDR1 SQVTM, CDR2 ANQGSEA. The CDR3 loop spans 14 amino acids. The CDR3 DNA is TGCAGCGTTCCGGACAGGGTGACTGGAAACACCATATATTTT. It yields the protein CSVPDRVTGNTIYF.

This clonotype was picked up many times. The chain employs TRBV4-2 and TRBJ2-5, with 9 positions matching TRBD1. In germline, CDR1 is LGHNA, CDR2 YNFKEQ. With 1 base clipped from V and 4 bases from J, the junction kept 10 bases outside the gene matches. CDR3 size: 17 residues. CDR3 sequence: CASSQGRDREYGETQYF. The CDR3 bases are TGTGCCAGCAGCCAAGGGAGGGACAGGGAGTACGGAGAGACCCAGTACTTC.

In this sample, this clonotype turned up many times. V usage is TRBV5-1 and J usage is TRBJ1-2; unclear D gene. The CDR3 is 14 residues long. In germline, CDR1 is SGHRS, CDR2 YFSETQ. Trimming shortened V by 0 bases and J by 8 bases, and 14 bases separated the two germline ends. The CDR3 reads CASSLALRAGGYTF. The DNA of the CDR3 is TGCGCCAGCAGCTTGGCTTTGAGGGCGGGAGGCTACACCTTC.